This T cell receptor beta chain was retrieved from a study of chemoradiotherapy in HPV16-positive cancers. The CDR3 is 16 residues long. With V trimmed by 3 bases and J by 5 bases, 10 bases remained unmatched. Germline V gene lookup returns CDR1 ENHRY and CDR2 SYGVKD. The table came from immunoSEQ multiplex PCR; TCRdb's copy has only in-frame clones and leaves some out. In the table there are approximately 9,000 clones, 70% of which are singletons. This receptor was obtained from a human donor with HPV-associated anogenital cancer. The V call is TRBV10-3, the J call TRBJ2-3, with TRBD2 matching over 8 bases. This specimen was tumor tissue, taken from a patient who underwent chemoradiotherapy. DNA of the CDR3: TGTGCCATCAGTGAAATTACGGGAGGGCCGGTAGATACGCAGTATTTT. Translating it yields CAISEITGGPVDTQYF.